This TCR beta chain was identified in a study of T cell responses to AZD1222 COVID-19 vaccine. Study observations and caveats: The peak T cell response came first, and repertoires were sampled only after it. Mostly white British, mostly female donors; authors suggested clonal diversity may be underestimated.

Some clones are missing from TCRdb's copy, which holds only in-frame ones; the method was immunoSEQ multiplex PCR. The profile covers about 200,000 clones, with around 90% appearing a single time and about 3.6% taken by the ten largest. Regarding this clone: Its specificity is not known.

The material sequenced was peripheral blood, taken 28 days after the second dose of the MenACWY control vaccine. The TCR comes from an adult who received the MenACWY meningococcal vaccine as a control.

CDR3 amino acids: CASRDRVGEQYF. The CDR3 coding sequence is TGTGCCAGTAGAGACAGGGTTGGTGAGCAGTACTTC. The chain recombines TRBV19 with TRBJ2-7; TRBD1 aligns across 7 bases. Germline values: CDR1 LNHDA, CDR2 SQIVND (reference sequence). Trimming took 6 bases from V and 7 from J; bases not matched to a gene: 6. This CDR3 is 12 amino acids long.